This T cell receptor beta chain originates from a study of T cells in localized non-small cell lung cancer. General study findings and limits: Peak T cell clonality was found in uninvolved adjacent lung, exceeding tumor. A denser population of T cells in blood accompanied longer overall survival.

This clone has only one observation. Its antigen is unknown. Profiling relied on immunoSEQ multiplex PCR, and the TCRdb table lists in-frame clones only, not all of them. The sample carries tens of thousands of clones, roughly 89% recorded once. The CDR3 consists of 14 residues. V lost 3 bases and J 8 bases, leaving 17 bases between the germline ends. Looked up from germline, CDR1 is SQVTM and CDR2 is ANQGSEA. The gene calls are TRBV29-1 and TRBJ2-1, with D tentatively TRBD2 (6 bases). The sequence came from a man between 40 and 75 years old with stage I squamous cell lung carcinoma. Material: peripheral blood, obtained before any cancer treatment. The CDR3 loop reads CSVDVGRGGDEQFF. The CDR3, as DNA: TGCAGCGTTGATGTGGGTCGGGGCGGGGATGAGCAGTTCTTC.